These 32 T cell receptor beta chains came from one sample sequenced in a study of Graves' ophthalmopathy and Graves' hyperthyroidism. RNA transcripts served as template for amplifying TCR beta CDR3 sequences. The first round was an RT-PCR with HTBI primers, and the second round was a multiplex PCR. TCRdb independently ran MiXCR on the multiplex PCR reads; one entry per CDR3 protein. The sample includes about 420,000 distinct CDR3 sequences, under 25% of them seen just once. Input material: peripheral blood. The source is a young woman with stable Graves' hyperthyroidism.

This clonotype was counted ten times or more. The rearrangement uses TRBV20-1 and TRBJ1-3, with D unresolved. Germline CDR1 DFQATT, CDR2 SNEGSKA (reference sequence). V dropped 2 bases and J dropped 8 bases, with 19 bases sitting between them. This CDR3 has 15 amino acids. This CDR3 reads CSARPRSMKSYTIYF. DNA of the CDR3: TGCAGTGCTAGACCGCGATCGATGAAGAGCTACACCATATATTTT.

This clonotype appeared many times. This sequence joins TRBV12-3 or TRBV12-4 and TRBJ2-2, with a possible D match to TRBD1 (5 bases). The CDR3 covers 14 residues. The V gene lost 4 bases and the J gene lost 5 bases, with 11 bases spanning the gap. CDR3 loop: CASSSGQQTGELFF. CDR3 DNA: TGTGCCAGCAGTTCAGGGCAGCAGACCGGGGAGCTGTTTTTT.

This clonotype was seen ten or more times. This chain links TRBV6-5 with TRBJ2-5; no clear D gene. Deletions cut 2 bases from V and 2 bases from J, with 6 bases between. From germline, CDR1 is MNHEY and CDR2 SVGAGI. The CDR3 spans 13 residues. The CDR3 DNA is TGTGCCAGCAGTTACAACAGTCAAGAGACCCAGTACTTC. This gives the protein CASSYNSQETQYF.

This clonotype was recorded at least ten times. The CDR3 nucleotides read TGTGCCAGCAGTACCGCGGGGGAGGAAGAGACCCAGTACTTC. This gives the protein CASSTAGEEETQYF. J is TRBJ2-5 and V is TRBV5-5; 7 nucleotides match TRBD2. The junction had 7 bases not matched to a gene; V was cut back by 5 bases and J by 3 bases. This CDR3 is 14 amino acids long. CDR1 is SGHKS and CDR2 is YYEKEE in the germline V gene (reference sequence).

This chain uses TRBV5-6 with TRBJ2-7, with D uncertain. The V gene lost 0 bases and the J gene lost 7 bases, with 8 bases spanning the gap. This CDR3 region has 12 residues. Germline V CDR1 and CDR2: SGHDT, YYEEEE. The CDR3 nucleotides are TGTGCCAGCAGCTTGGGGATGGGGGAGCAGTACTTC. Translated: CASSLGMGEQYF. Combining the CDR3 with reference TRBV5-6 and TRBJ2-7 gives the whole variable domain DAGVTQSPTHLIKTRGQQVTLRCSPKSGHDTVSWYQQALGQGPQFIFQYYEEEERQRGNFPDRFSGHQFPNYSSELNVNALLLGDSALYLCASSLGMGEQYFGPGTRLTVT.

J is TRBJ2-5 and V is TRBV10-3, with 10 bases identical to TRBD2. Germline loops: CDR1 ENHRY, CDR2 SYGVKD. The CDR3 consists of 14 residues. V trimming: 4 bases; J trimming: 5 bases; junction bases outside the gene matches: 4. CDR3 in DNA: TGTGCCATCAGTGGAGCGGGAGGGCCGGAGACCCAGTACTTC. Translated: CAISGAGGPETQYF.

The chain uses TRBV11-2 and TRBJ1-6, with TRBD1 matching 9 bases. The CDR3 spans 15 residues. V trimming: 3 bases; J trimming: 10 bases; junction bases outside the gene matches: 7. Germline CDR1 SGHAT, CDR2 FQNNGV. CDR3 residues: CASSFHGTGFSPLHF. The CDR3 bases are TGTGCCAGCAGCTTCCACGGGACAGGGTTCTCACCCCTCCACTTT.

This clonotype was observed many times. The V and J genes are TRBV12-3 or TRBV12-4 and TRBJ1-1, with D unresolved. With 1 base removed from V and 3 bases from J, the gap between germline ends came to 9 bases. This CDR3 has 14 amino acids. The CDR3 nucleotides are TGTGCCAGCAGTTTAGGCAGGAGGGACACTGAAGCTTTCTTT. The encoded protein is CASSLGRRDTEAFF.

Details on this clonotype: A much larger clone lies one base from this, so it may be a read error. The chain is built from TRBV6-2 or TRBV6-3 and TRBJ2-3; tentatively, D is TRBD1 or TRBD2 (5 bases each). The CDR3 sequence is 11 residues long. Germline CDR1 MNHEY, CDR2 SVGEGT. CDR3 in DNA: TGTGTCAGCAGTGACCCGGGGCGGCAGTATTTT. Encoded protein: CVSSDPGRQYF.

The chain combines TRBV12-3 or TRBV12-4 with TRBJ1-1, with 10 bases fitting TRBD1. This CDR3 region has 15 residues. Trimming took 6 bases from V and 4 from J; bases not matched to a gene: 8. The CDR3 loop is CASRQPGQGTTEAFF. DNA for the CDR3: TGTGCCAGCAGGCAGCCGGGACAGGGGACCACTGAAGCTTTCTTT.

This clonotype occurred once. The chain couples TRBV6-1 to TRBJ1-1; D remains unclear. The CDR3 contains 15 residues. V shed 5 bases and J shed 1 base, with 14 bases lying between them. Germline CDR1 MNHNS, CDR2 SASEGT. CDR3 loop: CASSKVRVENTEAFF. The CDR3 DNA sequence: TGTGCCAGCAGTAAGGTGCGGGTGGAGAACACTGAAGCTTTCTTT.

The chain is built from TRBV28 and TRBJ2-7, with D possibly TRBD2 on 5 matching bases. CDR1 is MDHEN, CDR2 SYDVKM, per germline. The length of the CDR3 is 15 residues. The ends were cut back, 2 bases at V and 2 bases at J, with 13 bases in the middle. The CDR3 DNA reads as TGTGCCAGCAGTTTACGAGGGCGCCTGACCTACGAGCAGTACTTC. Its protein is CASSLRGRLTYEQYF.

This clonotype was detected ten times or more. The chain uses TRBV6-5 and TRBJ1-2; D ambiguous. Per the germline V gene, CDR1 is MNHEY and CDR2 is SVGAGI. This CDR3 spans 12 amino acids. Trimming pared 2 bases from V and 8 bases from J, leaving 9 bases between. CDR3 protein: CASSYGDSGYTF. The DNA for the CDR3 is TGTGCCAGCAGTTACGGGGATTCGGGCTACACCTTC.

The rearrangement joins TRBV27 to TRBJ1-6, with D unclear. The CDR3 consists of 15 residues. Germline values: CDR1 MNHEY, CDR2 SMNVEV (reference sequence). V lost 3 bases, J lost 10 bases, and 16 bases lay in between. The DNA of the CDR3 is TGTGCCAGCAGTTTCGAGGCCCAAGATGGGTCACCCCTCCACTTT. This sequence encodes CASSFEAQDGSPLHF.

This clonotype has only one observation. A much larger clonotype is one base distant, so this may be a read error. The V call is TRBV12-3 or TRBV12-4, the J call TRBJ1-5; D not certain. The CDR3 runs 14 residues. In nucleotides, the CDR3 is TGTGCCATCAGTTTACGGGCATCGGGTCAGCCCCAGCATTTT. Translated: CAISLRASGQPQHF.

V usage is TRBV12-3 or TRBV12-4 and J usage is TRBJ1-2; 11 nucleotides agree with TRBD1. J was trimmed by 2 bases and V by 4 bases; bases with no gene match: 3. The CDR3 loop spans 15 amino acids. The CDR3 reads CASSWDRGTNYGYTF. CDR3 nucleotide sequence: TGTGCCAGCAGTTGGGACAGGGGGACCAACTATGGCTACACCTTC.

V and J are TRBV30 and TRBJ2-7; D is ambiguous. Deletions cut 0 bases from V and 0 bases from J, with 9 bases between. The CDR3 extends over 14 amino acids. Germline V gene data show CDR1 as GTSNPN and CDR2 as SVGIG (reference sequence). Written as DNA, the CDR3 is TGTGCCTGGAGTGTAGGGCGGAGCTCCTACGAGCAGTACTTC. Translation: CAWSVGRSSYEQYF.

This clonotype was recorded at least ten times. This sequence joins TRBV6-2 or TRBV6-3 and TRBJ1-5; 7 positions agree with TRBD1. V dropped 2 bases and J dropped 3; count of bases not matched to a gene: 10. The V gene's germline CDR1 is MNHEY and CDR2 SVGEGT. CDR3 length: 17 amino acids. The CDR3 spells CASSYRGGQAVNQPQHF. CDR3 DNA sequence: TGTGCCAGCAGTTACAGGGGCGGACAGGCGGTCAATCAGCCCCAGCATTTT.

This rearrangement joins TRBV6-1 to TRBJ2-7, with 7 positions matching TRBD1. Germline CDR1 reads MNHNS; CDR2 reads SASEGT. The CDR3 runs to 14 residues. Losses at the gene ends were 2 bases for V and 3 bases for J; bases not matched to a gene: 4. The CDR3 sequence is CASSERAGGYEQYF. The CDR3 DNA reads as TGTGCCAGCAGTGAACGGGCAGGGGGCTACGAGCAGTACTTC.

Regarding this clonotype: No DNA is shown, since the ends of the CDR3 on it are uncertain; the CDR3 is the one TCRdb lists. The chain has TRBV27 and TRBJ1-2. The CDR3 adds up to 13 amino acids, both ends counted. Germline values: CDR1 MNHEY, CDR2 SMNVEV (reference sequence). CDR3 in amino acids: CASSGGQYFGYTF.

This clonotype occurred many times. CDR3 protein: CASSPPLGGQGGETQYF. CDR3 coding DNA: TGTGCCAGCAGCCCACCCCTAGGGGGCCAGGGAGGAGAGACCCAGTACTTC. This chain connects TRBV5-5 to TRBJ2-5, with a tentative D call TRBD1 (7 bases). V shed 4 bases and J shed 4 bases, with 23 bases lying between them. Germline CDR1 SGHKS, CDR2 YYEKEE (reference sequence). The CDR3 extends over 17 amino acids.

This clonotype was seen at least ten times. The CDR3 DNA sequence: TGCAGCGTTGGGGCCGGCAGGCCTCCTAACTATGGCTACACCTTC. It encodes CSVGAGRPPNYGYTF. The V call is TRBV29-1, the J call TRBJ1-2, with D hard to call. This CDR3 has 15 amino acids. CDR1 is SQVTM, CDR2 ANQGSEA, per germline. V was trimmed by 4 bases and J by 0 bases, leaving 15 bases between them.

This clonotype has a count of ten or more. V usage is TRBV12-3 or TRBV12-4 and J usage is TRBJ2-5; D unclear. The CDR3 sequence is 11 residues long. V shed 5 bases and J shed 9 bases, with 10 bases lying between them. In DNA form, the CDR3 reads TGTGCCAGCAGTGTCCAGGAGCCCCAGTACTTC. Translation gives CASSVQEPQYF.

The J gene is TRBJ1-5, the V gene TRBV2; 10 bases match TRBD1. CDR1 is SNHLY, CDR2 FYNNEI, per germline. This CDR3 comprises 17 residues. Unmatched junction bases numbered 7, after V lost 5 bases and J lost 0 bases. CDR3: CASSRTGGFNSNQPQHF. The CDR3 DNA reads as TGTGCCAGCAGTCGGACAGGGGGATTCAATAGCAATCAGCCCCAGCATTTT.

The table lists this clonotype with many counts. As DNA, the CDR3 is TGTGCCACCAGCAGAGAGTACGGGAGCTCTGGAAACACCATATATTTT. This codes for CATSREYGSSGNTIYF. The chain carries TRBV15 and TRBJ1-3; D ambiguous. The CDR3 runs to 16 residues. Germline CDR1 and CDR2: LNHNV and YYDKDF (reference sequence). Trimming left V 0 bases short and J 0 bases short, with 9 bases between.

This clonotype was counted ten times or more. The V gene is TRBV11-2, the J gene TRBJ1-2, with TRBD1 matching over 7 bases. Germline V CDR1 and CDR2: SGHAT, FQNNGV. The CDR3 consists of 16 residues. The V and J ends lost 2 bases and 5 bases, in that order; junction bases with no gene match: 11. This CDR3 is CASSLQGTEGAYGYTF. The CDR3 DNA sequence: TGTGCCAGCAGCTTACAGGGCACGGAGGGGGCGTATGGCTACACCTTC.

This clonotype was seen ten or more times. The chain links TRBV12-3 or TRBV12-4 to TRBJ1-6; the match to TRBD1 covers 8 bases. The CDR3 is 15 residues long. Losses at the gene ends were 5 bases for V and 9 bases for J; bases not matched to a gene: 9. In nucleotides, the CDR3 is TGTGCCAGCAGTCCGCGGCAGGGGGCGAGTTCACCCCTCCACTTT. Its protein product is CASSPRQGASSPLHF.

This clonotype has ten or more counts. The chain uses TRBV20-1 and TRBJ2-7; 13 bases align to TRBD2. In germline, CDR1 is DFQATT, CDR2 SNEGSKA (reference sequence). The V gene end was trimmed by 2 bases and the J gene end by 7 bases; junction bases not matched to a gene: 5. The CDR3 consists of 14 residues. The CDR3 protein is CSARKLAGGGEQYF. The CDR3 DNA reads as TGCAGTGCTAGAAAACTAGCGGGAGGGGGGGAGCAGTACTTC.

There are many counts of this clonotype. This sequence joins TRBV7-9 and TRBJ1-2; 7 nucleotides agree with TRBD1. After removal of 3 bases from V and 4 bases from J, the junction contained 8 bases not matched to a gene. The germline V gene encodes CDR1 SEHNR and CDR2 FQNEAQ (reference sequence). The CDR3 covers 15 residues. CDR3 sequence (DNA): TGTGCCAGCAGCTTGGGACAGAATCCCTCCTATGGCTACACCTTC. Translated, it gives CASSLGQNPSYGYTF. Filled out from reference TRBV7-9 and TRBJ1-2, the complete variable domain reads DTGVSQNPRHKITKRGQNVTFRCDPISEHNRLYWYRQTLGQGPEFLTYFQNEAQLEKSRLLSDRFSAERPKGSFSTLEIQRTEQGDSAMYLCASSLGQNPSYGYTFGSGTRLTVV.

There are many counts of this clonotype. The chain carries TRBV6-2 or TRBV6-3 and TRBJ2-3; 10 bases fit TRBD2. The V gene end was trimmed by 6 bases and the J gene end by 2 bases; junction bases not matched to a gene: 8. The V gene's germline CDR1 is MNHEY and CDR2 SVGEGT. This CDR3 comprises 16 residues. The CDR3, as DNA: TGTGCCAGCAGGACAAGGACTAGCGGATACACAGATACGCAGTATTTT. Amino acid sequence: CASRTRTSGYTDTQYF.

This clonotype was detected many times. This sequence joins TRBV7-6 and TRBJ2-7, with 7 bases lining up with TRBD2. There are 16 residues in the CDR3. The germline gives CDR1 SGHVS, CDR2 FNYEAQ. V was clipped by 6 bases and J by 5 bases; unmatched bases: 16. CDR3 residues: CASSYTTGGSTNEQYF. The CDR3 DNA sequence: TGTGCCAGCAGTTATACTACGGGCGGGAGTACCAACGAGCAGTACTTC.

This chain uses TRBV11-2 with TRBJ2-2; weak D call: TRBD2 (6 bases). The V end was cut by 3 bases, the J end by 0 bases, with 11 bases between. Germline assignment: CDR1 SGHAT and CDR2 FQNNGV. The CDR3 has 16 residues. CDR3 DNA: TGTGCCAGCAGCTTTCGGGGGAGTACGAACACCGGGGAGCTGTTTTTT. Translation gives CASSFRGSTNTGELFF.